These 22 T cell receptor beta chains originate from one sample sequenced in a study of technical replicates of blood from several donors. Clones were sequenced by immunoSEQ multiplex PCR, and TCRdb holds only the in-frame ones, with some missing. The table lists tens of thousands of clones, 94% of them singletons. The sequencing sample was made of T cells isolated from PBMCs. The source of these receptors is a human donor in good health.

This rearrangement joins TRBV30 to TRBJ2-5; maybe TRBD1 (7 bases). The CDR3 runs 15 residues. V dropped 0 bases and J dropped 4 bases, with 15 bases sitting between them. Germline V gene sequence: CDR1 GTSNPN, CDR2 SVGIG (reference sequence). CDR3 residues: CAWSVPRGAGETQYF. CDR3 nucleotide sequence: TGTGCCTGGAGTGTTCCCAGGGGGGCGGGAGAGACCCAGTACTTC. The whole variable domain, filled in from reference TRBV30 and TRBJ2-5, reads SQTIHQWPATLVQPVGSPLSLECTVEGTSNPNLYWYRQAAGRGLQLLFYSVGIGQISSEVPQNLSASRPQDRQFILSSKKLLLSDSGFYLCAWSVPRGAGETQYFGPGTRLLVL.

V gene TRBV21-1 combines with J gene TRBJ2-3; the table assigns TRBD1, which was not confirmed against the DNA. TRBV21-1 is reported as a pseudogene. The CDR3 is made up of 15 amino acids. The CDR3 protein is CASSTDRHPEQAFYF. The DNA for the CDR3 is TGTGCCAGCAGCACAGACCGCCACCCTGAACAGGCCTTTTATTTT.

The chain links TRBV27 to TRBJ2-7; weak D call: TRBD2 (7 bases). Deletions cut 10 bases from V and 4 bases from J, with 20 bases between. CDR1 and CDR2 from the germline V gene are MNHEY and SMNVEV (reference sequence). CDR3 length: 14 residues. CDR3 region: CATRPPGGSYEQYF. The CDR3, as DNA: TGTGCCACCCGACCCCCGGGGGGCTCTTACGAGCAGTACTTC.

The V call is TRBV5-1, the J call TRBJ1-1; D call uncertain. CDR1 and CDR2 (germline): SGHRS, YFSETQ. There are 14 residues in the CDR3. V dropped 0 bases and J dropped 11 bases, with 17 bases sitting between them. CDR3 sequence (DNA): TGCGCCAGCAGCTTGGGATTGGGCTCTAACGCGGCTTTCTTT. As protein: CASSLGLGSNAAFF.

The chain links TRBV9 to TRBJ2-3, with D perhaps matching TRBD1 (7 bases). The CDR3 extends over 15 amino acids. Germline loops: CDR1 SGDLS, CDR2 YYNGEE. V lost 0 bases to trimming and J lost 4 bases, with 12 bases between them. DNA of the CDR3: TGTGCCAGCAGCGTAGCAGGCAGGGGGGCAGATACGCAGTATTTT. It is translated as CASSVAGRGADTQYF.

CDR3 sequence: CASSQEVRIAGAVGELFF. Written as DNA, the CDR3 is TGCGCCAGCAGCCAAGAGGTCCGGATAGCGGGGGCGGTCGGGGAGCTGTTTTTT. The chain links TRBV4-1 to TRBJ2-2; 9 nucleotides line up with TRBD2. With V trimmed by 0 bases and J by 7 bases, 12 bases remained unmatched. In germline, CDR1 is MGHRA, CDR2 YSYEKL. This CDR3 region has 18 residues.

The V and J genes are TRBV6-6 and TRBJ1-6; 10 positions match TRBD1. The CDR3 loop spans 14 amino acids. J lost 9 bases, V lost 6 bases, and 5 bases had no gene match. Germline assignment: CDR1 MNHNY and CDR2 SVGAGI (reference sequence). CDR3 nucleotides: TGTGCCAGCAGCTTCGGACAGGGGGGTTCACCCCTCCACTTT. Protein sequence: CASSFGQGGSPLHF.

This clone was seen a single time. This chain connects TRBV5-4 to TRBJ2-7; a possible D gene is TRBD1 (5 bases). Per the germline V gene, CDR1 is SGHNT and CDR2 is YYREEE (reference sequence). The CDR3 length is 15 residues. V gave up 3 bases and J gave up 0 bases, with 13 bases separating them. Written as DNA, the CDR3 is TGTGCCAGCAGCTCCGACAGTCGTGCCTCCTACGAGCAGTACTTC. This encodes CASSSDSRASYEQYF.

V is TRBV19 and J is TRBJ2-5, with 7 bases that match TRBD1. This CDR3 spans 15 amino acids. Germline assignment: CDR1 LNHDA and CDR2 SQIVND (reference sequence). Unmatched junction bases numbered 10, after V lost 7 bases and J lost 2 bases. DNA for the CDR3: TGTGCCAGTACTGTGACAGGGTGGGGACAAGAGACCCAGTACTTC. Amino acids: CASTVTGWGQETQYF.

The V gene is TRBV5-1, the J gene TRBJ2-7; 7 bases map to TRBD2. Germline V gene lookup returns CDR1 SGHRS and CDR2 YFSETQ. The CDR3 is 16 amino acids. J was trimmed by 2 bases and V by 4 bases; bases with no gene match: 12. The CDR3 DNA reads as TGCGCCAGCAGCCGAGGACTAGGGCAGGGAACCTACGAGCAGTACTTC. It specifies CASSRGLGQGTYEQYF.

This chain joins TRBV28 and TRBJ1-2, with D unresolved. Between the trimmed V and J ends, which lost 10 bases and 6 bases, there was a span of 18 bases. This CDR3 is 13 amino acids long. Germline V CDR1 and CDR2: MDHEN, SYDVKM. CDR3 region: CAIEDSGGNGYTF. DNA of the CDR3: TGTGCCATAGAAGATTCCGGAGGGAATGGCTACACCTTC.

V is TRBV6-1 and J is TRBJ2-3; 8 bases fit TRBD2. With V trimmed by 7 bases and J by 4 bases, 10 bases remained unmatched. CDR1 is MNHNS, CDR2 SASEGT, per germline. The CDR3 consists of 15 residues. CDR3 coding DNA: TGTGCCAGCATTCGGGGGGGAGAGCACTCAGATACGCAGTATTTT. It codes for CASIRGGEHSDTQYF.

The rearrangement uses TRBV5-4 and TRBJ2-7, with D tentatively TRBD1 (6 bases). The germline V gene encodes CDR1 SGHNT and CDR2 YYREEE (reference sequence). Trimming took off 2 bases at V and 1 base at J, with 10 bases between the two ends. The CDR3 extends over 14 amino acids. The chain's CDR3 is CASSFEQGSYEQYF. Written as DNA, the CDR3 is TGTGCCAGCAGCTTCGAACAGGGTTCCTACGAGCAGTACTTC.

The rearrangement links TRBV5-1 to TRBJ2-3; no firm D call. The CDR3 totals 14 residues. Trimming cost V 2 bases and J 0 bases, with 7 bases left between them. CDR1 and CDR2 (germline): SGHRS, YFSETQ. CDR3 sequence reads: CASSLPGSTDTQYF. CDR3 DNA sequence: TGCGCCAGCAGCTTACCCGGGAGCACAGATACGCAGTATTTT.

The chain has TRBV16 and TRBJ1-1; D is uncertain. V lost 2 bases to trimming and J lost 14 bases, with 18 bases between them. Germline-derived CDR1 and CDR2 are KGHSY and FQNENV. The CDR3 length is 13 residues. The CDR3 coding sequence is TGTGCCAGCAGCCAAAATCCCACCCCTGGGGAGTTCTTT. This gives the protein CASSQNPTPGEFF.

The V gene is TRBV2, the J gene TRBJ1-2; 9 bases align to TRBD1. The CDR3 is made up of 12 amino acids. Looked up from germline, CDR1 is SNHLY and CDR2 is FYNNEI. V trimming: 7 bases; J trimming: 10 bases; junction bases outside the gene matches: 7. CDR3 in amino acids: CASKGTGKDYTF. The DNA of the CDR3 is TGTGCCAGCAAAGGGACAGGGAAGGACTACACCTTC.

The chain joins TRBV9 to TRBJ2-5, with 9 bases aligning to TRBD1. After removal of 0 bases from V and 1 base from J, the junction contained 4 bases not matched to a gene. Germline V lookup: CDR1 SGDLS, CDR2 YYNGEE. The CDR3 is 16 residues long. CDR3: CASSVGDRDFQETQYF. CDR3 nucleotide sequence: TGTGCCAGCAGCGTAGGGGACAGGGACTTCCAAGAGACCCAGTACTTC.

The CDR3 reads CASSLAYNEQFF. The CDR3 nucleotides read TGCGCCAGCAGCCTAGCCTACAATGAGCAGTTCTTC. The V gene is TRBV4-1, the J gene TRBJ2-1; D is undetermined. The CDR3 consists of 12 residues. Trimming cost V 4 bases and J 2 bases, with 3 bases left between them. In germline, CDR1 is MGHRA, CDR2 YSYEKL.

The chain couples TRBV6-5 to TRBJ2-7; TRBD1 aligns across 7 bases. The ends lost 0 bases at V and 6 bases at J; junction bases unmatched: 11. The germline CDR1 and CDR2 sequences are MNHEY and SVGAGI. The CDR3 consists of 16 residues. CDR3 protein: CASSYSGQIHLGEQYF. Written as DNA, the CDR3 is TGTGCCAGCAGTTACTCGGGACAGATACATCTAGGCGAGCAGTACTTC.

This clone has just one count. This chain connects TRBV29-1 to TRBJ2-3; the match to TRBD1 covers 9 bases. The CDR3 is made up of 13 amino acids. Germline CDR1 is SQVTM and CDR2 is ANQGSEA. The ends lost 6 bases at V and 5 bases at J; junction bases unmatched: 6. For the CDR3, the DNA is TGCAGCGTGCAAGTGACAGGGGGAGATACGCAGTATTTT. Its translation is CSVQVTGGDTQYF.

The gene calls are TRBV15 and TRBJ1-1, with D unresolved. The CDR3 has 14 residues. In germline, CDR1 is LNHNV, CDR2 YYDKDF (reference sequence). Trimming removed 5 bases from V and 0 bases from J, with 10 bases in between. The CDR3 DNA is TGTGCCACCAGCTTAGGAGGCATGAACACTGAAGCTTTCTTT. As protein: CATSLGGMNTEAFF.

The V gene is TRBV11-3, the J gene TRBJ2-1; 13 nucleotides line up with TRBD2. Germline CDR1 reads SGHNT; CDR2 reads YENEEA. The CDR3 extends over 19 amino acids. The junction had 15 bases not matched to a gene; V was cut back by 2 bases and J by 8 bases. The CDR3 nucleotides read TGTGCCAGCAGCTTACCGACAACTAGCGGGAGGGCCCCCTGCCATGAGCAGTTCTTC. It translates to CASSLPTTSGRAPCHEQFF.